This T cell receptor (beta chain) was documented in a study of blood T cell repertoires in COVID-19. Germline V gene data show CDR1 as SGHRS and CDR2 as YFSETQ. After removal of 2 bases from V and 6 bases from J, the junction contained 11 bases not matched to a gene. The CDR3 consists of 16 residues. This clone has a single count. Measured with immunoSEQ multiplex PCR; TCRdb has only the in-frame clones, and not every one. The sample lists 150,000 to 200,000 clones, roughly nine tenths occurring once. The clonotype was recovered from a woman in her thirties or forties in a cohort exposed to, infected with or recovered from COVID-19 (not recorded which). This chain joins TRBV5-1 and TRBJ2-7; 10 bases line up with TRBD1. Sequenced material: PBMCs or T cells enriched from blood (not recorded which). The CDR3 protein is CASSFKTGTGDSEQYF. For the CDR3, the DNA is TGCGCCAGCAGCTTTAAAACCGGGACAGGGGACAGCGAGCAGTACTTC.